These 29 T cell receptor beta chains were sequenced from one sample in a study of blood T cell repertoires in COVID-19. Assay used: immunoSEQ multiplex PCR; TCRdb lists only in-frame clones, some missing. The data show just over 250,000 clones, around 87% seen once. The sequenced material came from peripheral blood. These receptors originate from a woman aged 45 to 65 with acute or convalescent COVID-19.

CDR3 DNA sequence: TGTGCCATCGGCTCAGACAGGGTGCACACTGAAGCTTTCTTT. The encoded protein is CAIGSDRVHTEAFF. This chain connects TRBV10-3 to TRBJ1-1; the match to TRBD1 covers 7 bases. After removal of 8 bases from V and 3 bases from J, the junction contained 9 bases not matched to a gene. CDR1 ENHRY and CDR2 SYGVKD come from the germline V gene. The CDR3 covers 14 residues.

CDR3 sequence reads: CASNDRESHEQYF. The DNA for the CDR3 is TGTGCCAGCAACGACAGGGAGTCCCACGAGCAGTACTTC. This chain links TRBV3-1 (or the pseudogene TRBV3-2) with TRBJ2-7, with 7 bases identical to TRBD1. V lost 7 bases, J lost 5 bases, and 8 bases stayed unmatched. The CDR3 has 13 residues. The V gene's germline CDR1 is LGHDT and CDR2 YNNKEL (reference sequence).

This chain connects TRBV5-4 to TRBJ2-7; 7 bases map to TRBD1. With 0 bases clipped from V and 5 bases from J, the junction kept 8 bases outside the gene matches. The CDR3 totals 15 residues. CDR1 and CDR2 from the germline V gene are SGHNT and YYREEE (reference sequence). The CDR3 spells CASSLARAGGDEQYF. The CDR3 nucleotides read TGTGCCAGCAGCTTGGCCAGGGCAGGGGGTGACGAGCAGTACTTC.

The chain combines TRBV28 with TRBJ2-5; the match to TRBD2 covers 8 bases. The CDR3 totals 15 residues. In germline, CDR1 is MDHEN, CDR2 SYDVKM. V gave up 6 bases and J gave up 1 base; unmatched junction bases: 7. CDR3 DNA sequence: TGTGCCAGCAGCCGCACACTAGCGGTCCAAGAGACCCAGTACTTC. Protein: CASSRTLAVQETQYF.

The V gene is TRBV7-2, the J gene TRBJ2-2; D is perhaps TRBD2 (5 bases). Germline lookup yields CDR1 SGHTA and CDR2 FQGNSA. CDR3 size: 15 residues. Trimming cost V 4 bases and J 2 bases, with 11 bases left between them. CDR3 loop: CASSSSRVNTGELFF. The CDR3 DNA reads TGTGCCAGCAGCTCGTCGCGGGTTAACACCGGGGAGCTGTTTTTT.

The chain has TRBV15 and TRBJ1-5; weak D call: TRBD1 (5 bases). Germline CDR1 is LNHNV and CDR2 is YYDKDF (reference sequence). Trimming took off 4 bases at V and 6 bases at J, with 16 bases between the two ends. The CDR3 length is 15 residues. The DNA of the CDR3 is TGTGCCACCAGCAAGAGGTTGGGGGGAACTCAGCCCCAGCATTTT. Residues: CATSKRLGGTQPQHF.

This clone came up once. J is TRBJ1-1 and V is TRBV24-1; possible D gene TRBD1, 5 bases. Looked up from germline, CDR1 is KGHDR and CDR2 is SFDVKD. This CDR3 has 12 amino acids. Deletions cut 4 bases from V and 10 bases from J, with 12 bases between. CDR3 amino acids: CATSDYTGGAFF. The CDR3 region has the DNA TGTGCCACCAGTGACTATACAGGTGGAGCTTTCTTT.

V is TRBV2 and J is TRBJ2-7; 9 positions match TRBD2. CDR1 and CDR2 (germline): SNHLY, FYNNEI. The CDR3 consists of 19 residues. The V gene end was trimmed by 9 bases and the J gene end by 0 bases; junction bases not matched to a gene: 21. This chain's CDR3 is CARGRNGASGIRSSYEQYF. The CDR3 DNA sequence: TGTGCCAGAGGCCGAAATGGGGCTAGCGGGATCCGAAGCTCCTACGAGCAGTACTTC.

CDR3 DNA: TGTGCCATCGCTGCACAGGGGGCGCGGGGCTATGGCTACACCTTC. This gives the protein CAIAAQGARGYGYTF. This chain uses TRBV10-3 with TRBJ1-2, with 9 bases matching TRBD1. This CDR3 has 15 residues. Germline CDR1 ENHRY, CDR2 SYGVKD. V was pared by 8 bases and J by 4 bases, with 11 bases of the junction left unmatched.

The chain employs TRBV2 and TRBJ1-5; D remains ambiguous. Germline CDR1 reads SNHLY; CDR2 reads FYNNEI. The CDR3 consists of 11 residues. V lost 6 bases and J lost 9, with 9 bases in between. CDR3 sequence reads: CASRLIGPQHF. The CDR3 DNA follows: TGTGCCAGCAGGCTGATCGGGCCCCAGCATTTT. The full variable domain, rest sourced from reference TRBV2 and TRBJ1-5, is EPEVTQTPSHQVTQMGQEVILRCVPISNHLYFYWYRQILGQKVEFLVSFYNNEISEKSEIFDDQFSVERPDGSNFTLKIRSTKLEDSAMYFCASRLIGPQHFGDGTRLSIL.

The chain employs TRBV27 and TRBJ2-1, with 8 bases fitting TRBD2. The CDR3 covers 14 residues. Losses at the gene ends were 6 bases for V and 7 bases for J; bases not matched to a gene: 8. Germline CDR1 reads MNHEY; CDR2 reads SMNVEV (reference sequence). This CDR3 reads CASSGLARLNEQFF. The CDR3 DNA reads TGTGCCAGCAGCGGACTAGCTAGGTTGAATGAGCAGTTCTTC.

The CDR3 loop is CASSLEEENEQFF. For the CDR3, the DNA is TGTGCCAGCAGTTTGGAGGAGGAGAATGAGCAGTTCTTC. The rearrangement links TRBV12-3 or TRBV12-4 to TRBJ2-1, with a possible D match to TRBD2 (5 bases). The CDR3 runs to 13 residues. Between the trimmed V and J ends, which lost 3 bases and 7 bases, there was a span of 10 bases.

The chain employs TRBV9 and TRBJ1-2, with D possibly matching TRBD1 (5 bases). Germline CDR1 SGDLS, CDR2 YYNGEE. Trimming stripped 3 bases from V and 7 bases from J, with 13 bases between. The CDR3 extends over 13 amino acids. In nucleotides, the CDR3 is TGTGCCAGCAGCGAGCAGGGTGTCATTGGCTACACCTTC. This sequence encodes CASSEQGVIGYTF. The complete variable domain, with remaining parts taken from reference TRBV9 and TRBJ1-2, reads DSGVTQTPKHLITATGQRVTLRCSPRSGDLSVYWYQQSLDQGLQFLIQYYNGEERAKGNILERFSAQQFPDLHSELNLSSLELGDSALYFCASSEQGVIGYTFGSGTRLTVV.

This clone was seen more than once but under ten times. The genes are TRBV4-2 and TRBJ1-1; the match to TRBD1 covers 8 bases. The trim removed 4 bases at V and 4 bases at J, leaving 14 bases unmatched. Germline-derived CDR1 and CDR2 are LGHNA and YNFKEQ. There are 17 residues in the CDR3. The CDR3 DNA sequence: TGTGCCAGCAGCCGCGTAGCAGTGACAGGGGCATTCACTGAAGCTTTCTTT. This gives the protein CASSRVAVTGAFTEAFF.

The gene calls are TRBV7-2 and TRBJ1-1; D might be TRBD1 (6 bases). With 5 bases removed from V and 7 bases from J, the gap between germline ends came to 14 bases. The CDR3 runs 13 residues. The germline V gene has CDR1 SGHTA and CDR2 FQGNSA. DNA of the CDR3: TGTGCCAGCAGCCTTACGGGGGGCGGTGAAGCTTTCTTT. It specifies CASSLTGGGEAFF. Looking up the rest from reference TRBV7-2 and TRBJ1-1 gives the full variable domain: GAGVSQSPSNKVTEKGKDVELRCDPISGHTALYWYRQSLGQGLEFLIYFQGNSAPDKSGLPSDRFSAERTGGSVSTLTIQRTQQEDSAVYLCASSLTGGGEAFFGQGTRLTVV.

This clone was recorded once. The chain has TRBV7-2 and TRBJ1-2; D is unclear. With 1 base removed from V and 4 bases from J, the gap between germline ends came to 16 bases. This CDR3 has 16 residues. Germline-derived CDR1 and CDR2 are SGHTA and FQGNSA. CDR3 sequence: CASSLVLSLNGYGYTF. DNA for the CDR3: TGTGCCAGCAGCTTAGTCTTGAGTTTAAACGGCTATGGCTACACCTTC.

The rearrangement links TRBV24-1 to TRBJ1-5; tentatively, D is TRBD1 (5 bases). This CDR3 region has 13 residues. Trimming pared 2 bases from V and 9 bases from J, leaving 10 bases between. Looked up from germline, CDR1 is KGHDR and CDR2 is SFDVKD. The CDR3 protein is CATSDSLGGPQHF. The CDR3 nucleotides are TGTGCCACCAGTGATTCTCTGGGGGGGCCCCAGCATTTT.

The chain recombines TRBV12-2 with TRBJ1-2; the table's D call, TRBD1, was not checked against the DNA. TRBV12-2 is labeled a pseudogene. The CDR3 loop spans 14 amino acids. As DNA, the CDR3 is TGTGCAAGTCGCTTAGCGGACAGGGCACGGGGCTACACCTTC. Amino acids: CASRLADRARGYTF.

The genes are TRBV10-3 and TRBJ1-3; D is ambiguous. CDR1 ENHRY and CDR2 SYGVKD come from the germline V gene. This CDR3 is 15 amino acids long. V gave up 0 bases and J gave up 8 bases, with 14 bases separating them. The CDR3, as DNA: TGTGCCATCAGTGAGTCGGGCAGTATTCGAGACACCATATATTTT. Translated, it gives CAISESGSIRDTIYF.

This chain links TRBV7-8 with TRBJ1-5, with a tentative D call TRBD1 (5 bases). This CDR3 has 15 amino acids. Trimming left V 0 bases short and J 4 bases short, with 10 bases between. Germline CDR1 is SGHVS and CDR2 is FQNEAQ. CDR3: CASSLAGARNQPQHF. Here the CDR3 DNA reads TGTGCCAGCAGCTTAGCAGGGGCGAGAAATCAGCCCCAGCATTTT.

There are a few counts of this clone. The chain uses TRBV18 and TRBJ1-4; the D gene is possibly TRBD1 (5 bases). Germline CDR1 reads KGHSH; CDR2 reads LQKENI. Trimming stripped 4 bases from V and 6 bases from J, with 12 bases between. The CDR3 has 14 amino acids. The CDR3 DNA is TGTGCCAGCTCACAGGGGATTTCGGATGAAAAACTGTTTTTT. This codes for CASSQGISDEKLFF.

V gene TRBV11-1 combines with J gene TRBJ1-6; 10 bases agree with TRBD1. CDR1 SGHAT and CDR2 FQDESV come from the germline V gene (reference sequence). The CDR3 totals 15 residues. J was trimmed by 6 bases and V by 1 base; bases with no gene match: 0. CDR3 DNA sequence: TGTGCCAGCAGCTTAGGGACAGGGGGTAATTCACCCCTCCACTTT. Translation gives CASSLGTGGNSPLHF.

This clone was found once. The chain is built from TRBV5-1 and TRBJ2-5; TRBD1 matches 7 bases. The CDR3 runs 15 residues. V shed 4 bases and J 0 bases; nucleotides not matched to a gene: 6. CDR1 is SGHRS and CDR2 is YFSETQ in the germline V gene. The CDR3 spells CASSAPTGDQETQYF. The CDR3 DNA reads TGCGCCAGCAGCGCGCCTACAGGGGACCAAGAGACCCAGTACTTC.

This clone was recorded only once. The genes are TRBV7-9 and TRBJ2-1; D is perhaps TRBD1 (6 bases). CDR3 length equals 12 residues. In germline, CDR1 is SEHNR, CDR2 FQNEAQ (reference sequence). V was cut by 6 bases and J by 12 bases, with 15 bases left in between. The DNA for the CDR3 is TGTGCCAGCAGTCTACAGGGTTATCCGCAGTTCTTC. It encodes CASSLQGYPQFF.

The chain has TRBV6-2 or TRBV6-3 and TRBJ2-1, with 8 bases lining up with TRBD2. J was trimmed by 5 bases and V by 1 base; bases with no gene match: 4. The CDR3 is made up of 15 amino acids. The germline CDR1 and CDR2 sequences are MNHEY and SVGEGT. Written as DNA, the CDR3 is TGTGCCAGCAGTTACTGGCGGGAGGACCACAATGAGCAGTTCTTC. Its protein product is CASSYWREDHNEQFF.

The chain couples TRBV6-1 to TRBJ2-1; D may be TRBD2 (6 bases). Looked up from germline, CDR1 is MNHNS and CDR2 is SASEGT. The CDR3 is 15 amino acids. Trimming shortened V by 2 bases and J by 0 bases, and 8 bases separated the two germline ends. CDR3 protein: CASSEREDSYNEQFF. In nucleotides, the CDR3 is TGTGCCAGCAGTGAAAGGGAGGACTCCTACAATGAGCAGTTCTTC.

The chain couples TRBV6-1 to TRBJ2-7, with 7 bases that match TRBD1. Germline-derived CDR1 and CDR2 are MNHNS and SASEGT. The V gene end was trimmed by 1 base and the J gene end by 5 bases; junction bases not matched to a gene: 8. This CDR3 is built from 15 residues. As DNA, the CDR3 is TGTGCCAGCAGTGAAGAAGGGGGCGGGTCCCACGAGCAGTACTTC. Its protein product is CASSEEGGGSHEQYF.

This chain joins TRBV27 and TRBJ2-7, with a tentative D call TRBD2 (6 bases). The CDR3 sequence is 14 residues long. CDR1 and CDR2 (germline): MNHEY, SMNVEV (reference sequence). V was cut by 8 bases and J by 3 bases, with 17 bases left in between. The CDR3 protein is CASASSGSFYEQYF. CDR3 in DNA: TGTGCCAGCGCCTCTTCCGGGAGTTTCTACGAGCAGTACTTC.

The J gene is TRBJ2-1, the V gene TRBV6-2 or TRBV6-3; 7 nucleotides agree with TRBD1. Germline-derived CDR1 and CDR2 are MNHEY and SVGEGT. V shed 6 bases, J shed 5 bases, and the junction held 7 bases outside the gene matches. The CDR3 consists of 14 residues. CDR3 nucleotides: TGTGCCAGCAGCCAGGGACAGCTAAACAATGAGCAGTTCTTC. Protein: CASSQGQLNNEQFF.